The 22 T cell receptor beta chains below were found in one sample sequenced in a study of graft-versus-host responses after intestinal transplantation. Their specific antigens are unknown. Method: immunoSEQ multiplex PCR; TCRdb's copy keeps in-frame clones and lacks some. In the table there are tens of thousands of clones, just under 95% of which are singletons. The sample in question was unstimulated CD4+ T cells sorted from spleen or lymph node cells, obtained before intestinal transplant. The receptors shown here come from a human donor who received an intestinal transplant.

This rearrangement joins TRBV14 to TRBJ1-1; D possibly corresponds to TRBD1 (6 bases). The V end was cut by 4 bases, the J end by 3 bases, with 9 bases between. The CDR3 has 13 residues. Per the germline V gene, CDR1 is SGHDN and CDR2 is FVKESK. DNA for the CDR3: TGTGCCAGCAGCCCACAGGGATACACTGAAGCTTTCTTT. The encoded protein is CASSPQGYTEAFF. The whole variable domain, remainder taken from reference TRBV14 and TRBJ1-1, is EAGVTQFPSHSVIEKGQTVTLRCDPISGHDNLYWYRRVMGKEIKFLLHFVKESKQDESGMPNNRFLAERTGGTYSTLKVQPAELEDSGVYFCASSPQGYTEAFFGQGTRLTVV.

CDR3: CASSEEEVWTSGYEQYF. DNA of the CDR3: TGTGCCAGCAGTGAAGAAGAGGTCTGGACTAGCGGTTACGAGCAGTACTTC. The V gene is TRBV6-1, the J gene TRBJ2-7; 10 nucleotides match TRBD2. Germline CDR1 is MNHNS and CDR2 is SASEGT. This CDR3 comprises 17 residues. V lost 1 base to trimming and J lost 4 bases; unmatched junction nucleotides: 10.

The genes are TRBV10-3 and TRBJ1-5; 7 nucleotides line up with TRBD1. Germline CDR1 reads ENHRY; CDR2 reads SYGVKD. This CDR3 contains 15 residues. With 6 bases clipped from V and 1 base from J, the junction kept 6 bases outside the gene matches. CDR3 in DNA: TGTGCCATCAGCGGGGAACAGGGGAGCAATCAGCCCCAGCATTTT. It translates to CAISGEQGSNQPQHF.

This chain connects TRBV18 to TRBJ2-5; D is undetermined. The DNA matches TRBJ2-7 better at its end, which makes the J call doubtful. In germline, CDR1 is KGHSH, CDR2 LQKENI. The CDR3 loop spans 16 amino acids. DNA of the CDR3: TGTGCCAGCTCTCGCGACATCCAGCCACCCTCCTACGAGCAGTACTTC. Translation: CASSRDIQPPSYEQYF.

Sample share makes this clone medium-sized (0.01 to 0.1%). This chain joins TRBV7-9 and TRBJ2-7; D is ambiguous. V lost 4 bases to trimming and J lost 2 bases, with 9 bases between them. CDR3 length: 13 residues. In germline, CDR1 is SEHNR, CDR2 FQNEAQ (reference sequence). CDR3 nucleotide sequence: TGTGCCAGCAGCTCAGACTTGACCTACGAGCAGTACTTC. Amino acids: CASSSDLTYEQYF.

This chain joins TRBV30 and TRBJ1-6, with TRBD1 identical over 10 bases. Trimming at V came to 4 bases and at J to 7 bases, leaving 4 bases not matched to a gene. The CDR3 covers 14 residues. From germline, CDR1 is GTSNPN and CDR2 SVGIG (reference sequence). DNA of the CDR3: TGTGCCTGGACTAAGGGACAGGGGAATTCACCCCTCCACTTT. This translates into CAWTKGQGNSPLHF.

The gene calls are TRBV7-2 and TRBJ2-7, with D possibly matching TRBD1 (6 bases). V shed 0 bases and J shed 2 bases, with 14 bases lying between them. The CDR3 has 16 residues. Per the germline V gene, CDR1 is SGHTA and CDR2 is FQGNSA. CDR3 protein: CASSLAPTGGTYEQYF. The CDR3 DNA reads as TGTGCCAGCAGCTTAGCACCGACAGGCGGTACCTACGAGCAGTACTTC.

This sequence joins TRBV6-6 and TRBJ1-1; D gene uncertain. The V gene lost 6 bases and the J gene lost 6 bases, with 8 bases spanning the gap. The CDR3 covers 11 residues. Per the germline V gene, CDR1 is MNHNY and CDR2 is SVGAGI (reference sequence). The CDR3: CASSLWPEAFF. The CDR3, as DNA: TGTGCCAGCAGCCTTTGGCCTGAAGCTTTCTTT.

The rearrangement joins TRBV14 to TRBJ2-1; 11 positions match TRBD2. The germline CDR1 and CDR2 sequences are SGHDN and FVKESK. This CDR3 has 18 residues. V lost 6 bases and J lost 7; bases outside the gene matches: 17. This chain's CDR3 is CASSPYLRLAGRANEQFF. The CDR3 DNA reads TGTGCCAGCAGTCCGTACTTACGACTAGCGGGAAGGGCGAATGAGCAGTTCTTC.

The chain employs TRBV7-2 and TRBJ2-2, with TRBD2 matching over 9 bases. Germline values: CDR1 SGHTA, CDR2 FQGNSA. This CDR3 has 17 amino acids. The junction had 9 bases not matched to a gene; V was cut back by 3 bases and J by 4 bases. CDR3 amino acids: CASSFPLSGSLTGELFF. CDR3 in DNA: TGTGCCAGCAGCTTCCCCCTTAGCGGGAGCCTCACCGGGGAGCTGTTTTTT.

Details on this clone: One end of the junction does not line up with germline, which may come from a read error. Other DNA sequences from this sample encode an identical CDR3 as well. The V gene is TRBV6-1, the J gene TRBJ2-1; TRBD2 matches 9 bases. The CDR3 covers 14 residues. The germline CDR1 and CDR2 sequences are MNHNS and SASEGT. CDR3 nucleotide sequence: TGTGCCAGCAGAAGACTAGCGGACTACAATGAACAGTTCTTC. Translation gives CASRRLADYNEQFF.

The chain recombines TRBV7-2 with TRBJ1-5; maybe TRBD1 (6 bases). Trimming cost V 2 bases and J 6 bases, with 14 bases left between them. CDR1 is SGHTA and CDR2 is FQGNSA in the germline V gene. The CDR3 extends over 15 amino acids. CDR3 coding DNA: TGTGCCAGCAGCTTATTACCAGGGGAGGGTCAGCCCCAGCATTTT. Encoded protein: CASSLLPGEGQPQHF. Using reference TRBV7-2 and TRBJ1-5 for the parts outside the CDR3, the full variable domain is GAGVSQSPSNKVTEKGKDVELRCDPISGHTALYWYRQSLGQGLEFLIYFQGNSAPDKSGLPSDRFSAERTGGSVSTLTIQRTQQEDSAVYLCASSLLPGEGQPQHFGDGTRLSIL.

Turning to this clone: A junction end diverges from the germline sequence, so it may reflect a read error. The chain carries TRBV2 and TRBJ1-1; D gene ambiguous. Per the germline V gene, CDR1 is SNHLY and CDR2 is FYNNEI. This CDR3 contains 10 residues. The CDR3 region has the DNA TGTGCCAGCAGTTGGTCAGAACCCCTCTTT. It is translated as CASSWSEPLF.

The chain has TRBV2 and TRBJ1-2; possible D gene TRBD1, 5 bases. Between the trimmed V and J ends, which lost 0 bases and 4 bases, there was a span of 12 bases. Germline V CDR1 and CDR2: SNHLY, FYNNEI. This CDR3 has 15 amino acids. Here the CDR3 DNA reads TGTGCCAGCAGTGAAGCAGGGGCGCGAGGCTATGGCTACACCTTC. It translates to CASSEAGARGYGYTF.

V is TRBV6-5 and J is TRBJ1-5, with 10 nucleotides matching TRBD1. This CDR3 contains 15 residues. V shed 6 bases and J 5 bases; nucleotides not matched to a gene: 7. The germline V gene has CDR1 MNHEY and CDR2 SVGAGI. In DNA form, the CDR3 reads TGTGCCAGCAGCTCCGACAGGGGGCGACATCAGCCCCAGCATTTT. It codes for CASSSDRGRHQPQHF.

V and J are TRBV4-1 and TRBJ1-1; D is ambiguous. Germline CDR1 and CDR2: MGHRA and YSYEKL. The CDR3 sequence is 14 residues long. V lost 5 bases to trimming and J lost 0 bases, with 10 bases between them. As DNA, the CDR3 is TGCGCCAGCAGCAAGTCAGGATTGAACACTGAAGCTTTCTTT. Translated, it gives CASSKSGLNTEAFF.

The chain carries TRBV27 and TRBJ1-1; D is ambiguous. This CDR3 comprises 13 residues. The germline CDR1 and CDR2 sequences are MNHEY and SMNVEV (reference sequence). Trimming removed 3 bases at V and 3 bases at J, with 8 bases between. As DNA, the CDR3 is TGTGCCAGCAGTTTTAGCGGGTACACTGAAGCTTTCTTT. Translated, it gives CASSFSGYTEAFF.

Written as DNA, the CDR3 is TGTGCCAGCAGCGAATACCCGGGACAGGGGCGCAATCAGCCCCAGCATTTT. It translates to CASSEYPGQGRNQPQHF. The V call is TRBV7-6, the J call TRBJ1-5, with 10 bases lining up with TRBD1. CDR1 is SGHVS, CDR2 FNYEAQ, per germline. The CDR3 has 17 amino acids. J was trimmed by 2 bases and V by 5 bases; bases with no gene match: 9.

The V call is TRBV28, the J call TRBJ2-5, with TRBD2 matching 8 bases. The J call may be wrong; the DNA end is better matched by TRBJ2-7. Germline V gene data show CDR1 as MDHEN and CDR2 as SYDVKM. This CDR3 spans 15 amino acids. The CDR3 sequence: CASSLSAGGRYEQYF. CDR3 DNA: TGTGCCAGCAGTTTAAGTGCGGGAGGTCGGTACGAGCAGTACTTC.

This clone was counted a single time. The rearrangement joins TRBV5-1 to TRBJ2-5, with 8 nucleotides matching TRBD2. After removal of 0 bases from V and 5 bases from J, the junction contained 6 bases not matched to a gene. This CDR3 has 15 amino acids. CDR1 SGHRS and CDR2 YFSETQ come from the germline V gene. CDR3 nucleotide sequence: TGCGCCAGCAGCTTGGAACTAGCGGATGGGGAGACCCAGTACTTC. Its protein product is CASSLELADGETQYF.

The V gene is TRBV2, the J gene TRBJ1-5; 7 positions agree with TRBD1. This CDR3 region has 15 residues. Trimming removed 2 bases from V and 8 bases from J; junction bases left unmatched: 9. Germline CDR1 is SNHLY and CDR2 is FYNNEI. The CDR3 DNA reads TGTGCCAGCAGTGAACCTCGGGACAGAGGGAAGCCCCAGCATTTT. Its protein is CASSEPRDRGKPQHF.

The chain links TRBV12-5 to TRBJ1-5; TRBD1 is a possible D gene (6 bases). The germline V gene has CDR1 LGHNT and CDR2 FRNRAP. This CDR3 spans 16 amino acids. Trimming stripped 0 bases from V and 7 bases from J, with 16 bases between. CDR3 in amino acids: CASGLVKGGRVQPQHF. Here the CDR3 DNA reads TGTGCTAGTGGTTTGGTAAAGGGGGGGAGGGTACAGCCCCAGCATTTT.